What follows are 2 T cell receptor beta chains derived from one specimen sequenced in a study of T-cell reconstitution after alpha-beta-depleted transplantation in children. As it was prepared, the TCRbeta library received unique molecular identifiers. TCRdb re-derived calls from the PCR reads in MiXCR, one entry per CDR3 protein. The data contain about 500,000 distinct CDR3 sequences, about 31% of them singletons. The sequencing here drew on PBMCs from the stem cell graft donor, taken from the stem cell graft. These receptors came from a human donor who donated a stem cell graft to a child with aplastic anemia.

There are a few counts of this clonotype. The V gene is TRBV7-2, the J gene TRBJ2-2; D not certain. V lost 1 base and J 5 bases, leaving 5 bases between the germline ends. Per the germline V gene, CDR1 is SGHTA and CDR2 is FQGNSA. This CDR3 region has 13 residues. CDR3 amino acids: CASSLGMTGELFF. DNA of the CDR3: TGTGCCAGCAGCTTAGGGATGACCGGGGAGCTGTTTTTT.

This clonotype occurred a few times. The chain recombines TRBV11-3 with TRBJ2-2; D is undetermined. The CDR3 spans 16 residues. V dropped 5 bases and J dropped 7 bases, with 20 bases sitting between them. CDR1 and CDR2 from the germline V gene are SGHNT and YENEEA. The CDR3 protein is CASSPLRKLLIGELFF. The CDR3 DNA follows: TGTGCCAGCAGCCCCTTACGGAAACTACTGATCGGGGAGCTGTTTTTT.